This section outlines one T cell receptor beta chain sequence together with its context. CDR1 is DFQATT, CDR2 SNEGSKA, per germline (reference sequence). Trimming at V came to 3 bases and at J to 4 bases, leaving 6 bases not matched to a gene. The CDR3 contains 14 residues. This entry comes from a study of blood T cell repertoires in COVID-19. TCRdb's table, derived via immunoSEQ multiplex PCR, lists solely in-frame clones and lacks some. This table holds fewer than 250,000 clones, 87% found once. V is TRBV20-1 and J is TRBJ1-3; 7 nucleotides line up with TRBD1. Sequencing used PBMCs or T cells enriched from blood (not recorded which). This sequence was found in a woman aged 25 to 45 with acute COVID-19. CDR3: CSASGQGGGNTIYF. DNA for the CDR3: TGCAGTGCTAGTGGGCAGGGGGGCGGAAACACCATATATTTT.